What follows are 20 T cell receptor beta chains derived from one specimen sequenced in a study of blood T cell repertoires in COVID-19. Using immunoSEQ multiplex PCR, the repertoire was profiled, and TCRdb retains in-frame clones only, with some absent. The sample holds roughly 300,000 clones, 70% to 85% seen once. The specimen sequenced was peripheral blood. The receptors here all came from a human donor with COVID-19, enrolled during active disease. The donor label of this sample is uncertain.

This rearrangement joins TRBV28 to TRBJ2-2, with D maybe TRBD2 (6 bases). The CDR3 contains 19 residues. The germline V gene encodes CDR1 MDHEN and CDR2 SYDVKM. Trimming removed 1 base at V and 4 bases at J, with 22 bases between. CDR3 amino acids: CASSLYLASQGGSTGELFF. The CDR3 nucleotides read TGTGCCAGCAGTTTATACCTTGCGAGTCAGGGAGGTAGCACCGGGGAGCTGTTTTTT.

The chain has TRBV6-6 and TRBJ2-7; D possibly corresponds to TRBD1 (6 bases). CDR1 MNHNY and CDR2 SVGAGI come from the germline V gene (reference sequence). The CDR3 is 15 amino acids. V shed 4 bases and J shed 2 bases, with 15 bases lying between them. CDR3 region: CASSSRTVTAYEQYF. Here the CDR3 DNA reads TGTGCCAGCAGTTCCCGGACAGTGACGGCCTACGAGCAGTACTTC.

The chain joins TRBV29-1 to TRBJ1-3, with D tentatively TRBD1 (6 bases). The length of the CDR3 is 13 residues. V was pared by 7 bases and J by 3 bases, with 13 bases between. Germline V gene sequence: CDR1 SQVTM, CDR2 ANQGSEA. CDR3 sequence reads: CSGGPTGGNTIYF. CDR3 nucleotides: TGCAGCGGAGGACCGACAGGTGGAAACACCATATATTTT.

The genes are TRBV6-4 and TRBJ1-2; unclear D gene. Trimming took off 0 bases at V and 4 bases at J, with 9 bases between the two ends. Germline CDR1 is MRHNA and CDR2 is SNTAGT. This CDR3 spans 14 amino acids. The CDR3 region has the DNA TGTGCCAGCAGTGACTCCGGACTCGGCTATGGCTACACCTTC. Its translation: CASSDSGLGYGYTF.

This chain links TRBV2 with TRBJ2-1, with D unclear. This CDR3 is 11 amino acids long. Germline CDR1 and CDR2: SNHLY and FYNNEI. V lost 5 bases and J lost 10, with 9 bases in between. CDR3 region: CASSSFEEQFF. The CDR3, as DNA: TGTGCCAGCAGTTCCTTTGAGGAGCAGTTCTTC.

This clone has just a few counts. The CDR3 DNA follows: TGTGCCAGCAGCGTCCAATCCACTTCAGGGGATCCGAGCAATCAGCCCCAGCATTTT. This translates into CASSVQSTSGDPSNQPQHF. This chain links TRBV9 with TRBJ1-5, with D possibly being TRBD1 (6 bases). CDR1 is SGDLS and CDR2 is YYNGEE in the germline V gene. This CDR3 region has 19 residues. V was shortened by 2 bases and J by 1 base, with 22 bases between the two germline ends.

The J gene is TRBJ1-5, the V gene TRBV28; 11 nucleotides agree with TRBD1. The V segment lost 6 bases and the J segment 7 bases; nucleotides outside the gene matches: 5. The CDR3 loop spans 14 amino acids. Looked up from germline, CDR1 is MDHEN and CDR2 is SYDVKM. Here the CDR3 reads CASRGTGGWQPQHF. The CDR3 DNA reads TGTGCCAGCAGGGGGACAGGGGGGTGGCAGCCCCAGCATTTT.

The V gene is TRBV3-1 (or the pseudogene TRBV3-2), the J gene TRBJ1-1; 9 bases align to TRBD1. V was clipped by 5 bases and J by 3 bases; unmatched bases: 4. There are 14 residues in the CDR3. Germline CDR1 reads LGHDT; CDR2 reads YNNKEL (reference sequence). The CDR3 here is CASSADRGYTEAFF. Here the CDR3 DNA reads TGTGCCAGCAGCGCGGACAGGGGATACACTGAAGCTTTCTTT.

The rearrangement uses TRBV5-6 and TRBJ2-7, with D perhaps TRBD1 (5 bases). The CDR3 extends over 12 amino acids. Between the trimmed V and J ends, which lost 5 bases and 5 bases, there was a span of 11 bases. Per germline, CDR1 SGHDT and CDR2 YYEEEE. The CDR3 DNA reads as TGTGCCAGCAGTCCAGGGATAGACGAGCAGTACTTC. Translating it yields CASSPGIDEQYF.

This rearrangement joins TRBV27 to TRBJ2-7; tentatively, D is TRBD2 (6 bases). Germline values: CDR1 MNHEY, CDR2 SMNVEV (reference sequence). The CDR3 contains 14 residues. Trimming pared 4 bases from V and 3 bases from J, leaving 13 bases between. This CDR3 is CASSSDPGGYEQYF. DNA of the CDR3: TGTGCCAGCAGTTCCGACCCCGGGGGCTACGAGCAGTACTTC.

This clone was seen a single time. The CDR3 region has the DNA TGTGCCAGCAGCCCCTTCCCCGGCTATGGCTACACCTTC. The encoded protein is CASSPFPGYGYTF. The chain uses TRBV11-2 and TRBJ1-2; no definite D call. This CDR3 comprises 13 residues. Deletions cut 5 bases from V and 4 bases from J, with 11 bases between. Germline V gene data show CDR1 as SGHAT and CDR2 as FQNNGV.

The genes are TRBV7-2 and TRBJ2-6; TRBD2 might be the D (5 bases). Germline CDR1 SGHTA, CDR2 FQGNSA. The CDR3 is made up of 16 amino acids. Between the trimmed V and J ends, which lost 5 bases and 0 bases, there was a span of 11 bases. In DNA form, the CDR3 reads TGTGCCAGCAGCACGACTACCCCCTCTGGGGCCAACGTCCTGACTTTC. Protein sequence: CASSTTTPSGANVLTF.

The chain joins TRBV20-1 to TRBJ2-7; TRBD2 aligns across 9 bases. Germline values: CDR1 DFQATT, CDR2 SNEGSKA (reference sequence). CDR3 length: 16 residues. V shed 3 bases, J shed 6 bases, and the junction held 15 bases outside the gene matches. CDR3 in DNA: TGCAGTGCTAGTCCCCTGGCTGGAGGGACTAGCTCCGAGCAGTACTTC. Translation gives CSASPLAGGTSSEQYF.

This chain joins TRBV19 and TRBJ1-5; D possibly corresponds to TRBD1 (5 bases). V was clipped by 11 bases and J by 4 bases, with 18 bases between them. Germline V gene lookup returns CDR1 LNHDA and CDR2 SQIVND (reference sequence). CDR3 size: 14 residues. The CDR3 reads CASAPQAQNQPQHF. CDR3 sequence (DNA): TGTGCCTCAGCCCCACAGGCACAGAATCAGCCCCAGCATTTT.

V gene TRBV7-6 combines with J gene TRBJ2-5, with 12 positions matching TRBD2. V shed 7 bases, J shed 2 bases, and the junction held 5 bases outside the gene matches. Germline CDR1 SGHVS, CDR2 FNYEAQ. The CDR3 has 15 amino acids. In DNA, the CDR3 is TGTGCCAGCACCCAGACTAGCGGGAGACAAGAGACCCAGTACTTC. This sequence encodes CASTQTSGRQETQYF.

The chain couples TRBV19 to TRBJ2-1, with unresolved D. Germline V lookup: CDR1 LNHDA, CDR2 SQIVND (reference sequence). The V end was cut by 6 bases, the J end by 0 bases, with 18 bases between. The CDR3 covers 17 residues. The CDR3 loop reads CASSLSMSLSSYNEQFF. Here the CDR3 DNA reads TGTGCCAGTAGCTTATCTATGAGTCTAAGCTCCTACAATGAGCAGTTCTTC.

This clone turned up a few times. J is TRBJ1-6 and V is TRBV28; D is possibly TRBD1 (6 bases). The germline gives CDR1 MDHEN, CDR2 SYDVKM. The CDR3 contains 15 residues. V lost 5 bases and J 8 bases, leaving 16 bases between the germline ends. CDR3 DNA sequence: TGTGCCAGCAGTCGACCGGCAGGGGCGGATTCACCCCTCCACTTT. This translates into CASSRPAGADSPLHF.

The chain uses TRBV7-3 and TRBJ2-2; TRBD1 aligns across 11 bases. With V trimmed by 4 bases and J by 6 bases, 13 bases remained unmatched. Germline V lookup: CDR1 SGHTA, CDR2 FQGTGA. The CDR3 spans 18 residues. The CDR3 loop is CASSSSKAGTGGSGELFF. CDR3 bases: TGTGCCAGCAGCTCGTCTAAGGCCGGGACAGGGGGTTCCGGGGAGCTGTTTTTT.

This clone was observed a few times. The J gene is TRBJ1-1, the V gene TRBV5-1; D unclear. Germline V gene lookup returns CDR1 SGHRS and CDR2 YFSETQ. The V end lost 2 bases, the J end lost 5 bases, and 7 bases lay between the germline ends. The CDR3 totals 12 residues. The CDR3 DNA reads as TGCGCCAGCAGCTTTAGAGGGACTGAAGCTTTCTTT. Translated, it gives CASSFRGTEAFF. Looking up the rest from reference TRBV5-1 and TRBJ1-1 gives the full variable domain: KAGVTQTPRYLIKTRGQQVTLSCSPISGHRSVSWYQQTPGQGLQFLFEYFSETQRNKGNFPGRFSGRQFSNSRSEMNVSTLELGDSALYLCASSFRGTEAFFGQGTRLTVV.

The chain recombines TRBV6-2 or TRBV6-3 with TRBJ2-7; D ambiguous. The CDR3 has 15 residues. CDR1 and CDR2 (germline): MNHEY, SVGEGT. The V and J ends lost 4 bases and 3 bases respectively, with 16 bases between them. As DNA, the CDR3 is TGTGCCAGCAGTTCCAAAGCCCCGGTAGTCTACGAGCAGTACTTC. It translates to CASSSKAPVVYEQYF.